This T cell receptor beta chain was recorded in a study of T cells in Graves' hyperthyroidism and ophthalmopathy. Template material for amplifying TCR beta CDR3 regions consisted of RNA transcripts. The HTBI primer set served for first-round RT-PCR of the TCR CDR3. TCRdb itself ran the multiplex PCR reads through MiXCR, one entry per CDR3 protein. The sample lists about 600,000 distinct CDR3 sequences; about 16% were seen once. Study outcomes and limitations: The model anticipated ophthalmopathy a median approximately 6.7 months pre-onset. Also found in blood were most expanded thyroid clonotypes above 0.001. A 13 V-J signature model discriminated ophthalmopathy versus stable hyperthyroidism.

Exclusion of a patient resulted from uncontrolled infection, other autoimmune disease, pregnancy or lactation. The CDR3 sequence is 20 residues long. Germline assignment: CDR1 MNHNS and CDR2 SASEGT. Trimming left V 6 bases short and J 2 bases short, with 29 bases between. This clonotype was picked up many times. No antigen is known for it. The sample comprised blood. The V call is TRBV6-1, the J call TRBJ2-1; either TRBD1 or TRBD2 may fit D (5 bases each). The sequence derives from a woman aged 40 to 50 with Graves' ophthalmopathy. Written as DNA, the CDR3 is TGTGCCAGCAGGCCTAATCCTTCCCCCGGGGCCCCGTGGCCCTACAATGAGCAGTTCTTC. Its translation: CASRPNPSPGAPWPYNEQFF.